Detailed here is one T cell receptor (beta chain). This clonotype was detected many times. Its antigen is not yet known. Base-call qualities are not available, and no considerably larger clone is one nucleotide away. The entry originates in a study of T-cell memory formation after mild COVID-19 (dated by TCRdb to the early 2020s). About the study as a whole: Most TCR sequence clusters were specific to one of the two donors. T-cell clones expanding and contracting after mild COVID-19 in two donors were tracked by longitudinal TCRalpha and TCRbeta repertoire sequencing. Two young, previously healthy adult volunteers, one female and one male, were included in the cohort. Paper-wide results and their limitations: Clones that contracted from day 15 to 85 showed balanced CD4/CD8 phenotypes, whereas a second wave of clones that expanded from day 15 to 37 leaned towards CD4+. Whether the second-wave clones peaking on day 37 were SARS-CoV-2 specific was not confirmed. Contracting CD4+ clones turned up mainly in the CM and EM memory subsets, whereas EMRA was where CD8+ clones were enriched. Some responding clones were found in pre-infection memory, which suggests that pre-existing cross-reactive memory T cells took part in the SARS-CoV-2 response. The study covered only a couple of mild cases, and larger cohorts including severe cases with pre-infection samples were considered necessary.

Sequencer: Illumina NovaSeq 6000. Using 5'RACE with constant-segment primers, TCRalpha and TCRbeta cDNA libraries were constructed, with sample barcodes and unique molecular identifiers added in the process. Trizol reagent was used to extract RNA from every sample. The libraries were amplified in two PCR steps, and the second step added a second sample barcode and Illumina TruSeq adapters. Sequencing of the libraries was done on an Illumina NovaSeq, producing 2 x 150 bp paired-end reads. For the original study's pipeline: Demultiplexing of reads and collapsing into UMI-guided consensus sequences were performed with migec v1.2.7. With mixcr v2.1.11, UMI consensuses were aligned to TRA and TRB V and J templates and assembled into clonotypes. Expanded or contracted clonotypes were those called significant by both edgeR and NoisET, with noise models trained on biological replicates. For edgeR calls, a false discovery rate-adjusted p below 0.01 and a log2 fold-change threshold of 1 were applied. As an exploratory analysis of dynamics, max-normalized trajectories of the 1000 most abundant clonotypes were examined by PCA with hierarchical clustering. The CD4 or CD8 phenotype of responding clones was assigned using the separately sequenced CD4+ and CD8+ repertoires. TCRdb reprocessed the public reads (quality trimming at Q25 with fastp, clone calling with MiXCR) and kept in-frame beta chains. For every CDR3 protein sequence, its rows merge into one entry that carries the most common genes and DNA. For this entry, the V and J calls and clone size follow TCRdb and not the study's own pipeline. Recorded for this sample are 300,000 to 350,000 distinct CDR3 sequences; around 13% of them occurred a single time. The leading ten clones occupy about a fifth of the sample.

Ficoll-Paque density gradient centrifugation was used to isolate PBMCs. Including cysteine and phenylalanine, the CDR3 has 14 amino acids. Of all the DNA, just the CDR3 is kept, 42 bases in frame from base 1. Relative to germline, V is 7 bases shorter and J is 4 bases shorter, with 16 bases between their ends. From the germline V gene (reference sequence), CDR1 is LNHDA and CDR2 is SQIVND. Recombination connected TRBV19 to TRBJ1-1; 5 matching bases give a weak D call of TRBD1. This receptor was taken from a man younger than 30 who had mild COVID-19 (a few samples of this study predate the infection). The sample titles of this study are shuffled in the database, so cell type and time point are left out; the donor was told from shared clones. The sequenced sample was PBMCs or a T cell subset sorted from them (not recorded which). The CDR3 protein sequence reads: CASTPGIGGTEAFF. The DNA sequence reads TGTGCCAGTACCCCCGGGATTGGGGGCACTGAAGCTTTCTTT.